What follows describes a single T cell receptor beta chain. No antigen is known for it. This entry belongs to a study of T cell responses to AZD1222 COVID-19 vaccine. Study as a whole: Pooled samples include second doses given at about 4 or 12 weeks. The study's findings and limits: Spike-specific TCR breadth rose after two AZD1222 doses, and depth rose as well. Seropositive at baseline were only a handful of AZD1222 recipients.

The assay was immunoSEQ multiplex PCR, and TCRdb's table has in-frame clones only and misses some. The sample records about 70,000 clones, about 85% being singletons. The CDR3 has 15 amino acids. Trimming took 0 bases from V and 0 from J, leaving 9 bases between them. Germline lookup yields CDR1 SGHTS and CDR2 YDEGEE. The sequence derives from an adult in good health. The starting material was peripheral blood, obtained on day 0 of AZD1222 vaccination. This rearrangement joins TRBV5-8 to TRBJ1-1; D is unclear. CDR3 coding DNA: TGTGCCAGCAGCTTGGGTCTGACGGTGAACACTGAAGCTTTCTTT. The encoded protein is CASSLGLTVNTEAFF. The full variable domain, with the rest looked up from reference TRBV5-8 and TRBJ1-1, is EAGVTQSPTHLIKTRGQQATLRCSPISGHTSVYWYQQALGLGLQFLLWYDEGEERNRGNFPPRFSGRQFPNYSSELNVNALELEDSALYLCASSLGLTVNTEAFFGQGTRLTVV.